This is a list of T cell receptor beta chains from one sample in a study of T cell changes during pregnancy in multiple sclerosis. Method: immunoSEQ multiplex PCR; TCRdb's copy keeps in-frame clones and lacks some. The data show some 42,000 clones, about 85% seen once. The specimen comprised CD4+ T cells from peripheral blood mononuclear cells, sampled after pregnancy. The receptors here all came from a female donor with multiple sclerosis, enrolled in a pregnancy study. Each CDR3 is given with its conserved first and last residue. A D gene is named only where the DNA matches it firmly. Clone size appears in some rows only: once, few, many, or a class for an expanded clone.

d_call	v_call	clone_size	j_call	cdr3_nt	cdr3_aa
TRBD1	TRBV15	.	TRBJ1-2	TGTGCCACCAGCAGAGGTGGGTTAGGGGGCGGCTATGGCTACACCTTC	CATSRGGLGGGYGYTF
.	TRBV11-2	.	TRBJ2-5	TGTGCCAGCAGCTTAGATGTCGGAGGGGTCCAAGAGACCCAGTACTTC	CASSLDVGGVQETQYF
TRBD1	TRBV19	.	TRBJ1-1	TGTGCCAGTAGTCCCCATACAGGGGGCGTTACTGAAGCTTTCTTT	CASSPHTGGVTEAFF
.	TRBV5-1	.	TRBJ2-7	TGCGCCAGCAGCTTGTACCCTGGAGACGATAGCTCCTACGAGCAGTACTTC	CASSLYPGDDSSYEQYF
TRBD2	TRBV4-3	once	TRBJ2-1	TGCGCCAGCAGCCACCTTACCGGGACTAGCGGGGGGGGAAGCTCCTACAATGAGCAGTTCTTC	CASSHLTGTSGGGSSYNEQFF
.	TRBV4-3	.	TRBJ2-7	TGCGCCAGCAGCCACCGTTCAGGGTTCGGCGACGAGCAGTACTTC	CASSHRSGFGDEQYF
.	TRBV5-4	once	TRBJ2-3	TGTGCCAGCAGCTTGGGTTTGGGGGGATTCACAGATACGCAGTATTTT	CASSLGLGGFTDTQYF
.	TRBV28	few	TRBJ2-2	TGTGCCAGCAGTGATTTATATGGCCAGGGGAACACCGGGGAGCTGTTTTTT	CASSDLYGQGNTGELFF
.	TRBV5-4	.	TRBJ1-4	TGTGCCAGCAGCTTGGCGGGGGAACGAACTAATGAAAAACTGTTTTTT	CASSLAGERTNEKLFF
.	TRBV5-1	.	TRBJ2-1	TGCGCCAGCAGAGGGGACCTTGGGGGCGATGAGCAGTTCTTC	CASRGDLGGDEQFF
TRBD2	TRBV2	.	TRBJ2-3	TGTGCCAGCAGTGAGCGCGGCCTCATTAGCGGGGGGTACGCAGATACGCAGTATTTT	CASSERGLISGGYADTQYF
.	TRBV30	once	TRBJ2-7	TGTGCCTGGAGTGTCTCAGGGTTTGGGGACGAGCAGTACTTC	CAWSVSGFGDEQYF
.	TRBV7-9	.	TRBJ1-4	TGTGCCAGCAATGGGGGGGACCCTGAAAAACTGTTTTTT	CASNGGDPEKLFF
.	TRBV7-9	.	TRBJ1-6	TGTGCCAGCAGCTTAAGAGGTGATGATTCACCCCTCCACTTT	CASSLRGDDSPLHF
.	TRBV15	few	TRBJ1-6	TGTGCCACCAGCAGTTCGGACAGCCCCCTCCACTTT	CATSSSDSPLHF